Given below is one T cell receptor (beta chain) in context. Its matching antigen is unknown. The sample originates from a study of a mutant IDH1 vaccine in newly diagnosed glioma. Overall study context: An approximately 60% male, approximately 38% female split and a mean age of around 37 years characterized treated patients.

This table comes from immunoSEQ multiplex PCR, and its TCRdb copy is limited to in-frame clones, with some not included. The sample contains about 44,000 clones, approximately 90% of which appear only once. Germline CDR1 and CDR2: SQVTM and ANQGSEA. The CDR3 consists of 13 residues. Trimming removed 6 bases at V and 5 bases at J, with 16 bases between. Described time point: week 23, last vaccination. It was 300 ug of mutant IDH1 20-mer peptide that made up each vaccine dose, given with topical imiquimod. New WHO grade 3 or 4 astrocytomas that were IDH1-mutant and ATRX-lost occurred in the donors. The specimen was PBMCs, collected from a glioma patient whose treatment included an IDH1 peptide vaccine. This TCR came from a man aged 50 to 60 with glioma. The chain carries TRBV29-1 and TRBJ2-5, with no clear D. CDR3: CSVVGQPGETQYF. CDR3 coding DNA: TGCAGCGTAGTAGGCCAACCTGGGGAGACCCAGTACTTC.